This T cell receptor beta chain stems from a study of OX40 agonist ivuxolimab in advanced cancers. In regard to this clone: Its antigen remains unidentified.

Method: immunoSEQ multiplex PCR; TCRdb's copy keeps in-frame clones and lacks some. In the table there are 77,000 or so clones, 75% to 90% of which are singletons. Study results and caveats: More expanded clones were found, on average, in CD8+ than in CD4+ T cells. In the 0.1 to 3.0 mg/kg range, CD4+ and CD8+ blood T cells had expanded clonally by week 6.

The germline gives CDR1 LGHNA, CDR2 YNFKEQ. The length of the CDR3 is 15 residues. V lost 0 bases and J 4 bases, leaving 9 bases between the germline ends. At baseline, cycle 4 day 1, and cycle 7 day 1, blood was sampled. The source of this sequence is an adult with an advanced solid tumor such as melanoma, head and neck, liver or kidney cancer. The source material was CD4+ or CD8+ T cells sorted from blood, sampled in a trial of the OX40 agonist ivuxolimab. The chain joins TRBV4-2 to TRBJ1-4; D not resolved. The CDR3 sequence: CASSQDPRGNEKLFF. The CDR3 nucleotides read TGTGCCAGCAGCCAAGATCCGAGAGGTAATGAAAAACTGTTTTTT.